Each of the 26 T cell receptor beta chains below was sequenced from the same sample in a study of T cell responses to AZD1222 COVID-19 vaccine. Assay used: immunoSEQ multiplex PCR; TCRdb lists only in-frame clones, some missing. The sample yields 95,000 to 150,000 clones, more than 70% seen once. Sequencing was performed on peripheral blood, taken on day 0 of AZD1222 vaccination. These receptors were obtained from an adult in good health.

This rearrangement joins TRBV18 to TRBJ2-1; D is possibly TRBD1 (6 bases). In germline, CDR1 is KGHSH, CDR2 LQKENI. Trimming stripped 2 bases from V and 6 bases from J, with 14 bases between. There are 15 residues in the CDR3. The CDR3 DNA reads TGTGCCAGCTCACCATCAACTGGGGGCCCCAATGAGCAGTTCTTC. This encodes CASSPSTGGPNEQFF.

This chain joins TRBV28 and TRBJ2-5; D is unresolved. Germline CDR1 MDHEN, CDR2 SYDVKM. This CDR3 region has 14 residues. Trimming removed 10 bases from V and 7 bases from J, with 22 bases in between. CDR3 sequence: CATQFDQYGTTQYF. For the CDR3, the DNA is TGTGCCACCCAGTTTGATCAATATGGAACGACCCAGTACTTC. Drawing the rest from reference TRBV28 and TRBJ2-5, the complete variable domain is DVKVTQSSRYLVKRTGEKVFLECVQDMDHENMFWYRQDPGLGLRLIYFSYDVKMKEKGDIPEGYSVSREKKERFSLILESASTNQTSMYLCATQFDQYGTTQYFGPGTRLLVL.

The chain carries TRBV4-3 and TRBJ2-7, with TRBD2 as a possible D gene (7 bases). Germline values: CDR1 LGHNA, CDR2 YSLEER. V was cut by 5 bases and J by 0 bases, with 14 bases left in between. The CDR3 extends over 15 amino acids. This CDR3 is CASSEGRGRSYEQYF. For the CDR3, the DNA is TGCGCCAGCAGCGAAGGGCGGGGGCGCTCCTACGAGCAGTACTTC.

Regarding this clone: An end of the junction differs from the germline gene, which may be a read error. The chain's CDR3 is CASSTAWGGGVF. In nucleotides, the CDR3 is TGTGCCAGCAGTACCGCCTGGGGCGGCGGGGTCTTT. This chain uses TRBV6-5 with TRBJ1-1; possibly TRBD1 for D (5 bases). Germline lookup yields CDR1 MNHEY and CDR2 SVGAGI. The CDR3 loop spans 12 amino acids.

V is TRBV29-1 and J is TRBJ2-5; D could derive from TRBD1 or TRBD2 (5 bases each). In germline, CDR1 is SQVTM, CDR2 ANQGSEA. Trimming removed 4 bases from V and 5 bases from J, with 11 bases in between. This CDR3 is built from 12 residues. This CDR3 reads CSVVVWGETQYF. The CDR3 coding sequence is TGCAGCGTTGTGGTCTGGGGGGAGACCCAGTACTTC.

The V call is TRBV6-5, the J call TRBJ2-7; possibly TRBD1 for D (6 bases). Germline-derived CDR1 and CDR2 are MNHEY and SVGAGI. Trimming left V 6 bases short and J 3 bases short, with 15 bases between. CDR3 length equals 14 residues. The CDR3 DNA sequence: TGTGCCAGCAGCACCAACAGGGAACTCTACGAGCAGTACTTC. It encodes CASSTNRELYEQYF.

This clone was recorded once. The CDR3 DNA is TGTGCCAGCAGCTTACACAACTACGAGCAGTACTTC. It specifies CASSLHNYEQYF. V gene TRBV7-9 combines with J gene TRBJ2-7; D is unresolved. Germline CDR1 SEHNR, CDR2 FQNEAQ (reference sequence). This CDR3 is built from 12 residues. V lost 2 bases and J lost 3, with 5 bases in between.

V gene TRBV20-1 combines with J gene TRBJ2-7; perhaps D is TRBD1 or TRBD2 (6 bases each). This CDR3 contains 14 residues. With 3 bases removed from V and 7 bases from J, the gap between germline ends came to 19 bases. Per germline, CDR1 DFQATT and CDR2 SNEGSKA (reference sequence). CDR3 region: CSASIRGQGREQYF. The CDR3 DNA follows: TGCAGTGCTAGTATCAGGGGCCAGGGGAGGGAGCAGTACTTC.

A remark on this clone: At one end, the junction sequence differs from germline, possibly due to a read error. This sequence joins TRBV28 and TRBJ1-1; a possible D gene is TRBD1 (6 bases). This CDR3 has 15 amino acids. The germline CDR1 and CDR2 sequences are MDHEN and SYDVKM. The CDR3 spells CASSSQGNLNTEAFF. The CDR3 nucleotides are TGTGCCAGCAGTTCACAGGGAAATCTGAATACTGAAGCTTTCTTT.

The chain has TRBV7-2 and TRBJ2-1, with 8 bases lining up with TRBD2. This CDR3 is 15 amino acids long. The V gene end was trimmed by 1 base and the J gene end by 4 bases; junction bases not matched to a gene: 3. The germline CDR1 and CDR2 sequences are SGHTA and FQGNSA. CDR3 sequence: CASSLVAGIYNEQFF. The CDR3 DNA sequence: TGTGCCAGCAGCTTAGTAGCGGGGATTTACAATGAGCAGTTCTTC.

The V call is TRBV13, the J call TRBJ2-7, with 10 positions matching TRBD1. CDR1 and CDR2 (germline): PRHDT, FYEKMQ (reference sequence). J lost 4 bases, V lost 7 bases, and 13 bases had no gene match. The CDR3 length is 16 residues. The CDR3 region has the DNA TGTGCCAGCACCCTCAAGACGGGACAGGGGAAGTACGAGCAGTACTTC. This translates into CASTLKTGQGKYEQYF.

This chain links TRBV9 with TRBJ2-6; tentative D call: TRBD2 (5 bases). Between the trimmed V and J ends, which lost 4 bases and 4 bases, there was a span of 9 bases. Looked up from germline, CDR1 is SGDLS and CDR2 is YYNGEE. CDR3 length: 14 amino acids. The CDR3 DNA reads as TGTGCCAGCAGCAATACGGGAGGGGCCAACGTCCTGACTTTC. Translated, it gives CASSNTGGANVLTF. Looking up the rest from reference TRBV9 and TRBJ2-6 gives the full variable domain: DSGVTQTPKHLITATGQRVTLRCSPRSGDLSVYWYQQSLDQGLQFLIQYYNGEERAKGNILERFSAQQFPDLHSELNLSSLELGDSALYFCASSNTGGANVLTFGAGSRLTVL.

This chain links TRBV29-1 with TRBJ2-3; D gene ambiguous. Trimming left V 8 bases short and J 1 base short, with 7 bases between. This CDR3 spans 11 amino acids. CDR1 is SQVTM, CDR2 ANQGSEA, per germline. CDR3 DNA: TGCAGCTTTCGGGGCACAGATACGCAGTATTTT. Translation gives CSFRGTDTQYF.

The V gene is TRBV28, the J gene TRBJ2-7; perhaps D is TRBD1 or TRBD2 (7 bases each). CDR1 MDHEN and CDR2 SYDVKM come from the germline V gene. V was pared by 7 bases and J by 2 bases, with 18 bases between. The CDR3 is 15 residues long. In DNA, the CDR3 is TGTGCCAGCAACACCGGGAGGACAGGAACCTACGAGCAGTACTTC. Its protein product is CASNTGRTGTYEQYF.

This sequence joins TRBV6-5 and TRBJ1-5, with a tentative D call TRBD1 (5 bases). Between the trimmed V and J ends, which lost 5 bases and 0 bases, there was a span of 11 bases. This CDR3 region has 15 residues. The germline CDR1 and CDR2 sequences are MNHEY and SVGAGI. The CDR3 nucleotides read TGTGCCAGCAGTATCGACAGCTCTAGCAATCAGCCCCAGCATTTT. Its protein product is CASSIDSSSNQPQHF.

This clone was seen only a few times. This chain uses TRBV29-1 with TRBJ2-4, with no clear D. This CDR3 is built from 10 residues. V was trimmed by 4 bases and J by 3 bases, leaving 1 base between them. Germline lookup yields CDR1 SQVTM and CDR2 ANQGSEA. For the CDR3, the DNA is TGCAGCGTTGTCAAAAACATTCAGTACTTC. It specifies CSVVKNIQYF.

This chain joins TRBV3-1 (or the pseudogene TRBV3-2) and TRBJ2-5; maybe TRBD1 (6 bases). The germline V gene has CDR1 LGHDT and CDR2 YNNKEL (reference sequence). Trimming stripped 2 bases from V and 5 bases from J, with 15 bases between. CDR3 size: 15 residues. CDR3 in DNA: TGTGCCAGCAGCCAAACCTCACAGGGAAGGGAGACCCAGTACTTC. Protein: CASSQTSQGRETQYF.

This clone was seen only a few times. The CDR3 nucleotides read TGTGCCAGCAGGGCGACAGGGGCGAGCTCCTATAATTCACCCCTCCACTTT. This codes for CASRATGASSYNSPLHF. The chain is built from TRBV4-2 and TRBJ1-6; 8 bases line up with TRBD1. The J segment lost 0 bases and the V segment lost 6 bases, leaving 7 bases of the junction unmatched. CDR1 and CDR2 (germline): LGHNA, YNFKEQ. This CDR3 is built from 17 residues.

This clone was detected only once. This chain joins TRBV7-2 and TRBJ2-7; D not certain. The CDR3 spans 13 residues. Trimming took 6 bases from V and 3 from J, leaving 12 bases between them. Germline loops: CDR1 SGHTA, CDR2 FQGNSA. In DNA form, the CDR3 reads TGTGCCAGCAGTCCAGTACAAGACTACGAGCAGTACTTC. It translates to CASSPVQDYEQYF.

The V call is TRBV30, the J call TRBJ2-2, with TRBD2 identical over 12 bases. CDR1 and CDR2 from the germline V gene are GTSNPN and SVGIG (reference sequence). Trimming cost V 1 base and J 3 bases; bases outside gene matches: 9. This CDR3 spans 18 amino acids. The DNA of the CDR3 is TGTGCCTGGAGTGGGTGGTCTAGCGGGAGGGCCGACACCGGGGAGCTGTTTTTT. Residues: CAWSGWSSGRADTGELFF. Combining the CDR3 with reference TRBV30 and TRBJ2-2 gives the whole variable domain SQTIHQWPATLVQPVGSPLSLECTVEGTSNPNLYWYRQAAGRGLQLLFYSVGIGQISSEVPQNLSASRPQDRQFILSSKKLLLSDSGFYLCAWSGWSSGRADTGELFFGEGSRLTVL.

The chain links TRBV4-3 to TRBJ1-2; D unresolved. Germline V CDR1 and CDR2: LGHNA, YSLEER. There are 15 residues in the CDR3. V lost 2 bases, J lost 0 bases, and 10 bases lay in between. This CDR3 is CASSQSSAANYGYTF. In nucleotides, the CDR3 is TGCGCCAGCAGCCAATCGTCCGCGGCTAACTATGGCTACACCTTC.

The J gene is TRBJ1-1, the V gene TRBV6-5; 9 nucleotides match TRBD1. Trimming took 6 bases from V and 5 from J; bases not matched to a gene: 7. CDR3 length: 14 amino acids. The V gene's germline CDR1 is MNHEY and CDR2 SVGAGI. Here the CDR3 reads CASRPDRGWTEAFF. DNA of the CDR3: TGTGCCAGCAGACCCGACAGGGGGTGGACTGAAGCTTTCTTT.

The rearrangement joins TRBV5-1 to TRBJ2-7, with D possibly being TRBD2 (6 bases). Germline V CDR1 and CDR2: SGHRS, YFSETQ. This CDR3 is 14 amino acids long. V was pared by 0 bases and J by 3 bases, with 10 bases between. The CDR3 bases are TGCGCCAGCAGCTTGGTGTCGGAGGGCTACGAGCAGTACTTC. It codes for CASSLVSEGYEQYF.

The gene calls are TRBV30 and TRBJ2-7, with D maybe TRBD1 (6 bases). In germline, CDR1 is GTSNPN, CDR2 SVGIG (reference sequence). The CDR3 loop spans 13 amino acids. Trimming cost V 3 bases and J 5 bases, with 14 bases left between them. CDR3 sequence: CAWSRGLADEQYF. Written as DNA, the CDR3 is TGTGCCTGGAGCAGGGGCCTGGCTGACGAGCAGTACTTC.

The rearrangement links TRBV6-5 to TRBJ1-2, with 8 bases fitting TRBD1. The length of the CDR3 is 14 residues. Unmatched junction bases numbered 8, after V lost 4 bases and J lost 7 bases. Germline lookup yields CDR1 MNHEY and CDR2 SVGAGI. The DNA of the CDR3 is TGTGCCAGCAGTTTACAGGGGGGCTCGGCTGGCTACACCTTC. Protein: CASSLQGGSAGYTF.

This clone was seen a handful of times. J is TRBJ1-1 and V is TRBV11-2, with TRBD1 matching over 7 bases. V lost 5 bases and J lost 5; bases outside the gene matches: 8. Germline assignment: CDR1 SGHAT and CDR2 FQNNGV. The CDR3 spans 14 residues. The CDR3 is CASSPPRQGTEAFF. The DNA for the CDR3 is TGTGCCAGCAGCCCTCCTCGACAGGGTACTGAAGCTTTCTTT.